Listed below are T cell receptor beta chains from one sample, sequenced in a study of blood T cell repertoires in COVID-19. Clones were read by immunoSEQ multiplex PCR, and TCRdb kept only the in-frame ones, dropping some. The sample has under 200,000 clones, roughly nine tenths seen once. Sequences were obtained from peripheral blood. Receptor source: a man aged 18-30 years with acute or convalescent COVID-19. The conserved cysteine and the conserved F or W are not part of the CDR3 here. A D gene is named only where the DNA matches it firmly. Part of the rows lack a size; the others show once, few, many or a class for expanded clones.

d_call j_call clone_size v_call cdr3_aa
TRBD2 TRBJ2-1 - TRBV2 ASSENEGLAGFNEQF
- TRBJ1-5 - TRBV30 AWSVAGNQPQH
TRBD1 TRBJ1-2 - TRBV3-1/TRBV3-2 ASSEKGQANYGYT
- TRBJ2-2 once TRBV5-1 ASSLGGGLFANTGELF
- TRBJ1-4 - TRBV5-1 ASSLEGNYNEKLF
- TRBJ2-2 - TRBV25-1 ASSESVQAGELF
TRBD1 TRBJ1-6 - TRBV7-9 ASSRSGQGDSPLH
- TRBJ2-7 - TRBV30 AWSGGRVNNEQY
TRBD1 TRBJ1-4 - TRBV19 ASSRDSFNEKLF
TRBD2 TRBJ2-5 - TRBV6-1 ASSDLAGAMTQY
- TRBJ1-5 - TRBV27 ASSLGGFYQPQH
- TRBJ1-2 once TRBV5-1 ASSFQQGNYGYT
- TRBJ1-4 - TRBV5-1 ASRLGQNNEKLF
TRBD1 TRBJ1-4 - TRBV2 ASRQGQQSITNEKLF
- TRBJ1-3 - TRBV7-6 ASSLEASSGNTIY
- TRBJ1-3 - TRBV2 ASRMDSSGNTIY
- TRBJ1-5 - TRBV30 AWSISGGAGQPQH
- TRBJ1-3 - TRBV11-2 ASSLDRSSGNTIY
TRBD1 TRBJ2-2 - TRBV7-9 ASSLGQGARAGELF
- TRBJ2-6 - TRBV6-6 ASSSGTSGANVLT
- TRBJ1-2 once TRBV7-9 ASSPFAGYGYT
TRBD2 TRBJ2-5 - TRBV27 ASSPKATLAGVQETQY
- TRBJ2-1 - TRBV9 ASSDQPGGQGFYNEQF
- TRBJ1-2 - TRBV3-1/TRBV3-2 ASSQGGGRLYGYT
TRBD2 TRBJ2-1 - TRBV11-2 ASSLSAGGPNEQF